This T cell receptor (beta chain) originates from a study of blood T cell repertoires in COVID-19. The overall study: Spain, Italy and the United States supplied samples that represented acute and convalescent COVID-19. T cells, B-cell-depleted T cells, or PBMCs provided the cDNA or gDNA that served as material.

In the study's own analysis: Counts of nucleated cells, estimated from reference gene primer amplification, were obtained. Assay used: immunoSEQ multiplex PCR; TCRdb lists only in-frame clones, some missing. V, J and clone size are taken as reported in that table, and D and trimming were inferred from the DNA itself. The table shows 20,000 to 30,000 clones, with about 81% occurring only once. Enrolment of Seattle patients took place during active infection, and they were followed longitudinally. The source material was peripheral blood. The TCR comes from a woman in her 70s with COVID-19, enrolled during active disease.

This chain's CDR3 is CASSSRDRGQETQYF. DNA of the CDR3: TGCGCCAGCAGCTCCCGGGACAGGGGGCAAGAGACCCAGTACTTC. This chain connects TRBV5-1 to TRBJ2-5, with 11 bases fitting TRBD1. This CDR3 has 15 residues. CDR1 is SGHRS and CDR2 is YFSETQ in the germline V gene. V lost 3 bases to trimming and J lost 2 bases; unmatched junction nucleotides: 3.